Given below is one T cell receptor beta chain in context. Its binding antigen is unknown. No base qualities exist here, and no much larger clone lies one base off it. The cohort was made up of 650 to 700 healthy bone marrow donors. At the time of sampling, every cohort member was nominally healthy, though immune exposures that went unrecorded were likely present. The donor tested CMV seropositive, placing the donor among the 290 or so seropositive members of the cohort. A peripheral blood sample was collected from each donor, and TCR beta sequencing was performed on peripheral blood mononuclear cells. The Qiagen DNeasy Blood Extraction Kit was used to extract genomic DNA from the blood cell samples. This entry is derived from a study of cytomegalovirus exposure and HLA in healthy donors (dated by TCRdb to 2017 to 2019). General notes on the study: In an earlier analysis of fewer than 750 of the donors, 276 Gb of sequence data and 117 million unique TCR beta sequences from about 190 million T cells were reported. Donor age, sex, ethnicity and CMV serostatus were compiled together with the repertoire data. Genome-wide SNP genotypes for about 65% of the roughly 700 donors were used in a later genetic analysis, which treated that subset as a discovery cohort. An earlier analysis of several hundred of the donors used high-throughput TCR beta sequencing to judge whether each TCR beta V gene segment behaved as functional or pseudogenic. Because of strong linkage in the cohort, a few DR-DQ haplotypes were treated as single units for association and clustering. All discovery cohort repertoires had been generated using a single sequencing platform. The number of donors typed differed by locus, with roughly 629-640 for A, B, C, DRB1 and DQB1, around 520 for DQA1, 600 to 610 for DPA1, and some 470 for DPB1. The study aimed to test whether signatures of past pathogen exposure could be identified by cataloging public T cell receptors. The study combined high-throughput TCR immunosequencing, statistical association of individual TCRs with disease status, and machine learning to predict cytomegalovirus infection status. An early release covering about 600 HLA-typed donors comprised approximately 300 gigabases of sequencing data and roughly 86 million unique TCR sequences. On average, approximately 250,000 unique TCR beta nucleotide sequences were sequenced per donor among more than 350 genotyped donors of the cohort, with 15% to 20% of those sequences being non-productive. In addition to the first cohort of roughly 700 subjects, a separate validation cohort of over 90 different subjects was used. Of the roughly 400 genotyped donors, 65% to 90% were placed in the genetic ancestry cluster associated with self-reported Caucasian donors. In the later analysis, no new phenotypic data were used to find candidate immune exposures; instead, reliance was placed on TCR beta sequences and their occurrence across donors. In a later analysis, previously published TCR beta repertoires from about 640 donors were re-analyzed and high-resolution HLA genotyping was added so that TCR occurrence patterns could be studied. The study profiled the T cell repertoires of hundreds of subjects by immunosequencing and related them to cytomegalovirus serostatus. HLA typing included class I and class II loci at four-digit resolution.

According to the germline V gene (reference sequence), CDR1 reads PRHDT and CDR2 reads FYEKMQ. Inclusive of the bounding cysteine and phenylalanine, the CDR3 is 15 residues long. Only the CDR3 portion is preserved as DNA: 45 bases, with reading frame beginning at the first base. V is cut back by 3 bases and J by 6 bases, with 7 bases in the junction unmatched. The library came from the immunoSEQ multiplex PCR assay. For the multiplex PCR, a mixture combining 60 forward primers for TCR Vbeta segments and 13 reverse primers for TCR Jbeta segments was used. Amplification of the CDR3 region of rearranged TCR beta genes was performed with a multiplex PCR assay on genomic DNA. The Illumina HiSeq System was used to sequence the amplified TCR beta libraries as 87-base-pair reads. In the paper's pipeline: A later analysis counted approximately 76 million unique TCR beta chains across the approximately 700 repertoires, and some 11 million of these chains were shared by at least two donors. To remove PCR and sequencing errors, raw reads were error-corrected and collapsed into unique sequences using a nearest-neighbor algorithm that merged closely related sequences. Alignment of CDR3 sequences to IMGT reference sequences was used to assign V, D and J gene segments. For a sequence to be retained, a match of at least six nucleotides to both a V gene segment and a J gene segment was required. Rearrangements were called productive when the CDR3 lacked stop codons and stayed in frame with V and J; all others were non-productive. Following IMGT convention, CDR3 was defined as the stretch from the second conserved V-encoded cysteine to the conserved J-encoded phenylalanine. In an earlier analysis of approximately 590 of the donors, sequences lacking an unambiguous match to a single V gene segment were excluded. An earlier analysis of 500 to 600 of the donors classified V segments as functional when productive rearrangements were above 56.7% and as segregating when the standard deviation between donors was above 5%. A statistical classification framework was built to diagnose cytomegalovirus status from the catalog of TCR beta chain sequences. A later analysis assigned V and J genes by comparing TCR nucleotide sequences with IMGT/GENE-DB human TR gene sequences. Using the TCRdist pipeline, a later analysis assigned CDR3 sequences along with most-parsimonious VDJ recombination scenarios. In a later analysis, every TCR beta chain was defined by the combination of its CDR3 amino acid sequence and its V-gene family, and reads without a unique V-gene family were dropped. To address suspected cross-contamination and a sequencing artifact, a later analysis removed roughly 580 highly shared, low-generation-probability nucleotide sequences. In a later analysis, a clonal expansion index was calculated for each public chain from normalized within-repertoire ranks of inferred template counts. In a later analysis, generation probabilities were computed with a VDJ recombination model fitted to out-of-frame rearrangements, and the resulting probabilities were checked against IGoR. A later analysis scored TCR-TCR, TCR-HLA and TCR-CMV co-occurrence with hypergeometric tests, applying a repertoire-size bias correction to TCR pairs. False discovery rates were estimated in a later analysis by permuting HLA or CMV assignments 20 times. In a later analysis, co-occurring TCRs were grouped with DBSCAN, and TCRdist sequence similarity was added when clustering was performed within HLA-allele-positive subsets. Repertoires with fewer than 30,000 or more than 120,000 public chains, plus five repertoires with anomalous nucleotide sharing, were excluded from co-occurrence clustering. In TCRdb, the immuneACCESS table is reduced to in-frame sequences with V and J assigned. These tables do not hold every clone; where another copy was compared, an unresolved V gene accounts for under half, and the others remain unexplained. D and trimming were read from the DNA, whereas the V and J calls and clone size are those reported in that table. Across this sample there are more than 150,000 clones, with around 81% seen only once. The top ten clonotypes cover 2.1% of the sample.

What the research found in general, with its limitations: Specific HLA alleles were associated with over 15,000 TCR beta sequences at a false discovery rate of 0.05 in a later analysis. Across donors, most TCR sequences were observed very rarely, whereas some public TCRs were present in many individuals. Several of the top co-occurrence clusters appeared to be linked to parvovirus B19, influenza, CMV and Epstein-Barr virus, according to a later analysis. Some IMGT-functional V segments, including TRBV6-2 and TRBV6-3, could not be distinguished by the 87-base-pair reads and were therefore excluded. A few of the identified cytomegalovirus-associated TCR beta chains were confirmed in vitro to be specific for cytomegalovirus antigens. Because counts were too low, 15 or so rarely observed V segments, including chromosome 9 orphons, were excluded from the earlier analysis of a few hundred of the donors. A total of fewer than 200 TCR beta chains were listed by the study as associated with cytomegalovirus. The classifier was reported to diagnose cytomegalovirus status with high specificity and sensitivity in both the original cohort and the validation cohort. Because some donors lacked HLA typing at each locus, the association tests relied only on the typed subset. Most CMV-associated TCR beta chains appeared to be HLA-restricted in a later analysis, and the HLA associations seemed to be driven largely by CMV exposure. Broadly in line with IMGT annotations, most TCR beta V segments showed up in productive rearrangements about 90% or about 30% of the time in an earlier analysis of 450 to 600 of the donors. The only immune exposure information available for the cohort was CMV serostatus. A further reported finding was that TCR beta sequences accurately predicted the HLA-A and HLA-B alleles for most subjects in the first cohort. Strong co-occurrence of HLA alleles, especially DR and DQ, made assigning TCR associations to individual alleles difficult. The cohort was sequenced for TCR beta chains only, and without alpha or paired-chain data the features that could be detected were limited. A group of highly shared sequence variants was considered likely to be a technical artifact of the sequencing pipeline. In a later analysis, the rate of TCR association differed among HLA loci, with DRB1 alleles having the most associated TCRs and HLA-C alleles having the fewest. Linkage disequilibrium might explain the correlated functional status among segregating V segments, but an unknown experimental factor could not be ruled out. A later genetic analysis associated a missense DCLRE1C variant with V-gene and J-gene trimming of TCR beta chains, and an independent cohort replicated the association. In a later genetic analysis, fewer N-insertions in productive TCRs were reported among donors in an Asian-associated ancestry cluster than the approximately 670-donor mean. Compared with equally common non-associated chains, HLA-associated TCR beta chains in a later analysis were more clonally expanded and had lower generation probabilities. The presence/absence analyses assumed that sequencing depth was roughly uniform across donors, and that assumption may not be true. According to the authors, the approach could potentially be generalized to other disease states and immunological phenotypes.

The V gene is TRBV13 and the J gene is TRBJ2-2, with TRBD1 identical over 7 junction bases. This receptor was identified in a young woman in good health and CMV-seropositive. The sample consisted of PBMCs. In nucleotide form, the sequence is TGTGCCAGCAGCTTTGTCAATACAGGGGCCGGGGAGCTGTTTTTT. Translated, this is CASSFVNTGAGELFF.